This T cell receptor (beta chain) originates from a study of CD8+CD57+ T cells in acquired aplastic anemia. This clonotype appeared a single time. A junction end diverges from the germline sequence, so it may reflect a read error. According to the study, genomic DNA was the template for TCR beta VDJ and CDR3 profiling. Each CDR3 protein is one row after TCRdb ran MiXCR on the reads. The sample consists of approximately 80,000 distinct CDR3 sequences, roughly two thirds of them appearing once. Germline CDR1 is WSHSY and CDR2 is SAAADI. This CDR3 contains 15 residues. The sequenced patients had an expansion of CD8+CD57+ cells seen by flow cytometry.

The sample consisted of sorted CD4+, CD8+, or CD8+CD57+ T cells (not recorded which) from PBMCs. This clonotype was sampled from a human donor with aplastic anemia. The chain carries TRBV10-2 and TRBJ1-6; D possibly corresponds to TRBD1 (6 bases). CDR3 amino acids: CASSLSRGAGSPLHF. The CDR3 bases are TGTGCCAGCAGTTTATCTCGGGGGGCAGGTTCACCCCTCCACTTT.